This T cell receptor beta chain came from a study of identical twins. CDR1 and CDR2 (germline): SGHVS, FNYEAQ. V lost 2 bases, J lost 3 bases, and 13 bases lay in between. The CDR3 spans 16 residues. MiXCR, run by TCRdb on the 5' RACE reads, gives a single entry per CDR3 protein. Altogether roughly 540,000 distinct CDR3 sequences are present, around 20% being singletons, with the ten largest covering about 0.93%. The sample was also linked to a second study, of T cells expressing NK-cell markers.

This chain uses TRBV7-6 with TRBJ2-2; D not certain. The sequence was obtained from a woman between 18 and 30 years old in good health. The sequenced material came from CD4+ T cells sorted from blood. For the CDR3, the DNA is TGTGCCAGCAGCTTACTCGGCTCGACGGACACCGGGGAGCTGTTTTTT. It yields the protein CASSLLGSTDTGELFF.